A selection of T cell receptor beta chains follows, all from one sample in a study of neoadjuvant nivolumab and ipilimumab in lung cancer. Measured with immunoSEQ multiplex PCR; TCRdb has only the in-frame clones, and not every one. Here the sample spans more than 20,000 clones, around 83% being singletons. Sample: tumor tissue, taken after neoadjuvant nivolumab, alone or with ipilimumab, at or shortly before surgery. The receptors stem from an adult with non-small cell lung cancer. CDR3s leave out the opening cysteine and the closing phenylalanine or tryptophan. The order of the fields is V gene, J gene, CDR3 protein.

TRBV5-6,TRBJ2-1,ASLRNEQF
TRBV6-5,TRBJ2-3,ASTGGTSGRDTQY
TRBV29-1,TRBJ2-5,SAHRGQRQETQY
TRBV20-1,TRBJ1-1,SARLGTEAF
TRBV11-1,TRBJ1-4,ASSLTGATNEKLF
TRBV5-1,TRBJ1-1,ASSMGGGQNTEAF
TRBV27,TRBJ2-7,ASRGTSGKGGNEQY
TRBV28,TRBJ2-5,ASSRRAQETQY
TRBV7-2,TRBJ1-2,ASSSDRGTYGYT
TRBV10-3,TRBJ1-4,AISADSRNEKLF
TRBV6-5,TRBJ1-2,ASKTGGVYGYT
TRBV5-1,TRBJ2-2,ASTPSGERTGELF
TRBV10-1,TRBJ1-1,ASSENRAEAF
TRBV10-3,TRBJ2-1,ASEPVGGLNEQF
TRBV27,TRBJ2-2,ASSLLAGELF
TRBV5-8,TRBJ2-2,ASSFGSGSRTGELF
TRBV5-1,TRBJ2-2,ASSSGQGTNTGELF
TRBV19,TRBJ2-1,ASSITPGTVYNEQF
TRBV25-1,TRBJ1-1,ASSGGTGKNTEAF
TRBV13,TRBJ2-1,ASSPPGTVQGKNEQF
TRBV7-9,TRBJ1-5,ASSFGVYQPQH
TRBV18,TRBJ2-1,ASSRDRGHNEQF
TRBV19,TRBJ2-1,ASTLGLAGDNEQF
TRBV30,TRBJ2-7,AWSVRGISYEQY
TRBV5-4,TRBJ2-3,ASSLEFRLDTQY
TRBV18,TRBJ2-1,ASSRGGNEQF
TRBV6-5,TRBJ2-2,ASKTTSLIPGELF
TRBV5-1,TRBJ2-7,ASSAPPRDEQY
TRBV7-6,TRBJ2-2,ASSLIRDGELF
TRBV2,TRBJ1-5,ASSEQWGQPQH
TRBV5-5,TRBJ2-2,ASNLAGSNTGELF
TRBV18,TRBJ2-5,ASSPWTSEGETQY
TRBV5-1,TRBJ2-2,ASSRDNSNTGELF
TRBV6-5,TRBJ2-1,ASSPSGNEQF
TRBV29-1,TRBJ1-1,SVRWGKTEAF
TRBV4-1,TRBJ2-1,ASSQEGGSAVEQF
TRBV7-9,TRBJ1-2,ASSPGTYRPGYT
TRBV19,TRBJ2-3,ASSTLGDTQY
TRBV19,TRBJ2-7,ASSILGRNEQY
TRBV5-5,TRBJ1-1,ASSLGGGTEAF